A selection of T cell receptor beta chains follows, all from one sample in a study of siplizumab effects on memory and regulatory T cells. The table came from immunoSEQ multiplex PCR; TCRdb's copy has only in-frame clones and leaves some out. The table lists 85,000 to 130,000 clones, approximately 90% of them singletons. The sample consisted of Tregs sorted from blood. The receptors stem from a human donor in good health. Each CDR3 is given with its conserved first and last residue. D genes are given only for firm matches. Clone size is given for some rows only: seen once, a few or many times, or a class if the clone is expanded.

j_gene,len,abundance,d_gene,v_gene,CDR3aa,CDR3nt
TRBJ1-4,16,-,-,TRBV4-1,CASPPRGGALGEKLFF,TGCGCCAGCCCACCGCGGGGGGGGGCCCTCGGTGAAAAACTGTTTTTT
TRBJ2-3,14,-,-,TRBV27,CASSLSWSTDTQYF,TGTGCCAGCAGTTTATCGTGGAGCACAGATACGCAGTATTTT
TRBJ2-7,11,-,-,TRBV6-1,CASVNLYEQYF,TGTGCCAGCGTTAATCTCTACGAGCAGTACTTC
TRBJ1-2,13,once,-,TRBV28,CASSFGADYGYTF,TGTGCCAGCAGTTTTGGGGCAGACTATGGCTACACCTTC
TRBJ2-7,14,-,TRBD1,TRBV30,CAWSVTLQGAGQYF,TGTGCCTGGAGTGTAACCCTACAGGGGGCCGGGCAGTACTTC
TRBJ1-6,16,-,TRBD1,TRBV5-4,CASSLQRDRGRSPLHF,TGTGCCAGCAGCTTGCAACGCGACAGGGGGCGGTCACCCCTCCACTTT
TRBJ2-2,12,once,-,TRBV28,CASNTLTGELFF,TGTGCCAGCAACACACTCACCGGGGAGCTGTTTTTT
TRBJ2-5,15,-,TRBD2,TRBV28,CVSSLSGLASETQYF,TGTGTCAGCAGTTTATCAGGACTAGCTTCTGAGACCCAGTACTTC
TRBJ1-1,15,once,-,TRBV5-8,CASSPKQLSNTEAFF,TGTGCCAGCAGCCCCAAACAGCTATCGAACACTGAAGCTTTCTTT
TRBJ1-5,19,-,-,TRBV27,CASSLRIPTRLTSNQPQHF,TGTGCCAGCAGTTTACGCATCCCGACCCGACTGACTAGCAATCAGCCCCAGCATTTT